This T cell receptor (beta chain) was obtained from a study of neurological immune-mediated disorders. Study results and caveats: Across subjects, expanded clones had no CDR3 amino acid sequences in common, pointing to private repertoires in all groups. HTLV-1-associated myelopathy had the most TCR clonal expansion, while multiple sclerosis had the least, a level that fell below healthy controls.

TCRdb re-analysed the 5' RACE reads in MiXCR, keeping a single row per CDR3 protein. This sample has about 84,000 distinct CDR3 sequences, with roughly 4.5% found just once. The CDR3 loop spans 14 amino acids. Germline CDR1 and CDR2: SGHRS and YFSETQ. V shed 2 bases and J shed 4 bases, with 12 bases lying between them. Time point given: longitudinal time-point 3. The unsorted libraries were generated from a total of 2 million PBMCs, which had been stored in RNAlater at -80 C. This clonotype was observed many times. Its antigen is undetermined. The receptor's source is a woman aged 55-69 years with multiple sclerosis. The sequencing input was PBMCs. J is TRBJ1-1 and V is TRBV5-1; D ambiguous. In nucleotides, the CDR3 is TGCGCCAGCAGCTTTGATGGTGATGGCACTGAAGCTTTCTTT. Encoded protein: CASSFDGDGTEAFF.